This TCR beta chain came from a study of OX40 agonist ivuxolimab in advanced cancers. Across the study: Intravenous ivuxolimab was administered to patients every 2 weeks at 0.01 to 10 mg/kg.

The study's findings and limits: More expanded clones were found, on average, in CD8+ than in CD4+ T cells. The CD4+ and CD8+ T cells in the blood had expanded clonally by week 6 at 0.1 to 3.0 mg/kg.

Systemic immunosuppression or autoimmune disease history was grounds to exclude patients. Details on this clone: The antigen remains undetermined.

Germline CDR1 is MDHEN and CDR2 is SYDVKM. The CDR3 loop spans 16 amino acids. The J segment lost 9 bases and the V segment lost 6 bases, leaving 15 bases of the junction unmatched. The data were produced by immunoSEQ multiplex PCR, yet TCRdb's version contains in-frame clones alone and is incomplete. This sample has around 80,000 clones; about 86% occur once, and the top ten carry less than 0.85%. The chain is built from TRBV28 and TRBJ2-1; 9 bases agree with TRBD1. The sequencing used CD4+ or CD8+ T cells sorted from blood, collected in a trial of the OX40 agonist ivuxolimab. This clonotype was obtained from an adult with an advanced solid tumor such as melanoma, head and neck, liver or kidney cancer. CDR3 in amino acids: CASSRSPGQGGGEQFF. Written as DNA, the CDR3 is TGTGCCAGCAGCCGGTCACCGGGACAGGGAGGCGGTGAGCAGTTCTTC.